The TCR beta chain under discussion was sequenced for a study of T cell repertoires in cytomegalovirus infection (dated by TCRdb to about 2019). As for the study more broadly: Donor HLA type was relevant to the analysis, because carriage of CMV infection together with the matching HLA type was indicated by public TCR beta signatures. Overall study outcomes, separate from this receptor: Cumulative frequency of public TCR beta family members discriminated carriers of CMV infection plus the relevant HLA type in this cohort and an independent approximately 340-donor cohort. The ex vivo response was dominated by HLA-C-restricted CMV-specific TCR beta clonotypes, and the single most frequent clonotype in two of eight donors was supplied by these HLA-C-restricted clonotypes.

This clonotype was found a few times. Its antigen specificity is not known. No base quality information exists; no much larger clone differs at one position. Trimming takes 0 bases off V and 1 base off J; junction bases not matched to a gene: 2. The germline V gene supplies CDR1 MGHRA and CDR2 YSYEKL. The CDR3 runs 15 residues from the cysteine to the phenylalanine. Only CDR3 DNA is held: 45 bases, read in frame from base 1. Sequencing relied on an Illumina HiSeq 1500. TCRdb trimmed the raw reads at Q25, called clones with MiXCR and kept productive beta chains. Rows with a matching CDR3 protein are joined into one entry that keeps the most common DNA and genes. The sample includes about 150,000 distinct CDR3 sequences, with 23% observed a single time. The ten largest account for 10% to 11% of the sample.

The TCR originated in a human donor in good health (CMV status not recorded). Some clones in this sample may be carry-over from other donors' samples. The sample was PBMCs. In this chain, TRBV4-1 is recombined with TRBJ2-7, with 8 bases matching TRBD2. The sequenced DNA is TGCGCCAGCAGCCAAGAGGAGCGGGGGTCCTACGAGCAGTACTTC. Translated, it gives CASSQEERGSYEQYF.